This T cell receptor beta chain was sequenced in a study of T-cell memory formation after mild COVID-19. About the research overall: The two donors had largely donor-specific TCR clusters. Study-level results: Later expanders leaned CD4+, whereas day 15 to 85 contracting clones were balanced CD4/CD8. Some clones that responded turned up in pre-infection memory, which suggests that cross-reactive memory joined in.

After 5'RACE with constant-segment primers, TCR alpha and TCR beta cDNA libraries carrying sample barcodes and UMIs were obtained. TCRdb re-called the 5' RACE reads through MiXCR, storing one row per CDR3 protein. The sample consists of about 400,000 distinct CDR3 sequences, 23% of them appearing once. This clonotype was found a few times. Its antigen is not identified. Input material: PBMCs or a T cell subset sorted from them (not recorded which). The receptor comes from an adult woman who had mild COVID-19 (a few samples of this study predate the infection). Cell type and time point are not known.

CDR3 region: CASSEGHRGGYTF. Written as DNA, the CDR3 is TGTGCCAGCAGCGAGGGACACAGGGGAGGCTACACCTTC. The chain links TRBV25-1 to TRBJ1-2; 7 bases agree with TRBD1. The CDR3 loop spans 13 amino acids. The germline gives CDR1 MGHDK, CDR2 SYGVNS. The J segment lost 8 bases and the V segment lost 6 bases, leaving 9 bases of the junction unmatched.